Listed below are T cell receptor beta chains from one sample, sequenced in a study of T cells in Graves' hyperthyroidism and ophthalmopathy. TCRdb re-derived calls from the multiplex PCR reads in MiXCR, one entry per CDR3 protein. The sample holds roughly 800,000 distinct CDR3 sequences, 35% to 40% seen once. Input material: blood. The receptors stem from a man aged 18 to 30 with Graves' hyperthyroidism. The CDR3 runs from the conserved cysteine through the conserved F or W. The D gene is left open where the match is weak. Clone sizes are given selectively: once, few, many, or a class where the clone is expanded.

V,J,size,D,CDR3,DNA
TRBV5-1,TRBJ2-7,NA,NA,CASSTPGAYEQYF,TGCGCCAGCAGCACTCCAGGGGCCTACGAGCAGTACTTC
TRBV2,TRBJ1-6,few,NA,CASSNRENSPLHF,TGTGCCAGCAGCAACCGGGAGAATTCACCCCTCCACTTT
TRBV5-1,TRBJ2-7,NA,TRBD1,CASSGTGDSEQYF,TGCGCCAGCAGCGGGACAGGGGACAGTGAGCAGTACTTC
TRBV15,TRBJ1-3,once,NA,CATSRDGSYGYTIYF,TGTGCCACCAGCAGAGATGGGAGCTATGGCTACACCATATATTTT
TRBV20-1,TRBJ2-5,NA,TRBD1,CSATNVRGQQPQYF,TGCAGTGCTACCAATGTGAGGGGGCAACAGCCCCAGTACTTC
TRBV29-1,TRBJ1-2,many,NA,CSVSGTPGYTF,TGCAGCGTTTCCGGGACCCCAGGCTACACCTTC
TRBV5-6,TRBJ1-2,few,NA,CASFDAVRSLVYGYTF,TGTGCCAGCTTCGACGCCGTGCGGTCTCTTGTCTATGGCTACACCTTC
TRBV5-5,TRBJ2-7,few,NA,CASSQDRRDSAGEQYF,TGCGCCAGCAGCCAAGATAGGAGGGATTCCGCCGGAGAGCAGTACTTC
TRBV20-1,TRBJ2-5,NA,TRBD2,CSAREGGTSGGMQTQYF,TGCAGTGCTAGAGAGGGGGGGACTAGCGGGGGGATGCAGACCCAGTACTTC
TRBV6-1,TRBJ1-3,few,NA,CASTRAVGNTIYF,TGTGCCAGCACGAGGGCGGTTGGAAACACCATATATTTT
TRBV15,TRBJ2-7,NA,TRBD1,CATSRATGTTYEQYF,TGTGCCACCAGCAGAGCGACAGGGACCACCTACGAGCAGTACTTC
TRBV7-9,TRBJ2-7,NA,NA,CASSNSQGFSYEQYF,TGTGCCAGCAGTAATTCTCAGGGGTTCTCCTACGAGCAGTACTTC
TRBV7-3,TRBJ2-7,NA,NA,CASSFISASYEQYF,TGTGCCAGCAGCTTTATATCTGCGTCCTACGAGCAGTACTTC
TRBV19,TRBJ1-4,NA,TRBD1,CASSDHPGQGTSTNEKLFF,TGTGCCAGTAGTGATCATCCGGGACAGGGGACTTCAACTAATGAAAAACTGTTTTTT
TRBV20-1,TRBJ2-7,many,NA,CSAGRYTDYEQYF,TGCAGTGCTGGGCGCTATACCGACTACGAGCAGTACTTC
TRBV4-1,TRBJ1-5,many,NA,CASSHGGQPQHF,TGCGCCAGCAGCCATGGAGGTCAGCCCCAGCATTTT
TRBV10-3,TRBJ1-5,NA,NA,CASSYSNRDKHF,TGTGCCAGCAGTTACTCGAATAGGGATAAGCATTTT
TRBV9,TRBJ2-7,NA,NA,CASSTLGARGYDEQYF,TGTGCCAGCAGCACCCTAGGGGCCAGGGGTTACGACGAGCAGTACTTC
TRBV10-1,TRBJ1-4,few,NA,CASRLTTNEKLFF,TGCGCCAGCCGGCTTACAACTAATGAAAAACTGTTTTTT
TRBV7-8,TRBJ1-5,many,NA,CASTTGDQPQHF,TGTGCCAGCACTACGGGGGATCAGCCCCAGCATTTT
TRBV20-1,TRBJ1-2,few,NA,CSAEGRELYGYTF,TGCAGTGCTGAGGGAAGGGAGCTCTATGGCTACACCTTC
TRBV7-6,TRBJ2-1,NA,NA,CASSLDAGYNEQFF,TGTGCCAGCAGCTTAGATGCGGGATACAATGAGCAGTTCTTC
TRBV12-3/TRBV12-4,TRBJ1-1,NA,NA,CASSLGWDQAFF,TGTGCCAGCAGCCTAGGCTGGGACCAAGCTTTCTTT
TRBV6-5,TRBJ1-2,many,NA,CASSPDGDGYTF,TGTGCCAGCAGCCCGGACGGCGATGGCTACACCTTC